The TCR beta chain under discussion was sequenced for a study of blood T cell repertoires in COVID-19. Generated by immunoSEQ multiplex PCR, the TCRdb table keeps only in-frame clones and is missing some. The sample has roughly 190,000 clones; around nine tenths are singletons. CDR1 and CDR2 from the germline V gene are LNHDA and SQIVND (reference sequence). The V end was cut by 5 bases, the J end by 5 bases, with 10 bases between. CDR3 size: 12 residues. The TCR originated in a man younger than 40 with acute or convalescent COVID-19. Input material: peripheral blood. This chain joins TRBV19 and TRBJ2-7; D is uncertain. CDR3 amino acids: CASSHSWNEQYF. CDR3 sequence (DNA): TGTGCCAGTAGTCACAGCTGGAACGAGCAGTACTTC.